Detailed here is one TCR beta chain. The data are from a study of cytomegalovirus exposure and HLA in healthy donors. The PCR made use of 60 Vbeta and 13 Jbeta primers. Clones were sequenced by immunoSEQ multiplex PCR, and TCRdb holds only the in-frame ones, with some missing. The table lists about 140,000 clones, roughly 80% of them singletons. Donors had nominal health at sampling but likely had unrecorded immune exposures. CDR1 is LNHDA and CDR2 is SQIVND in the germline V gene (reference sequence). This CDR3 is built from 12 residues. V gave up 11 bases and J gave up 4 bases; unmatched junction bases: 2.

The chain combines TRBV19 with TRBJ2-1, with 10 bases matching TRBD2. This clonotype originated in a man aged 18 to 29 in good health and CMV-seropositive. The sequencing sample was made of PBMCs. The CDR3 bases are TGTGCCGCTAGCGGGAGTTACAATGAGCAGTTCTTC. It encodes CAASGSYNEQFF. The entire variable domain, with the rest obtained from reference TRBV19 and TRBJ2-1, is as follows: DGGITQSPKYLFRKEGQNVTLSCEQNLNHDAMYWYRQDPGQGLRLIYYSQIVNDFQKGDIAEGYSVSREKKESFPLTVTSAQKNPTAFYLCAASGSYNEQFFGPGTRLTVL.